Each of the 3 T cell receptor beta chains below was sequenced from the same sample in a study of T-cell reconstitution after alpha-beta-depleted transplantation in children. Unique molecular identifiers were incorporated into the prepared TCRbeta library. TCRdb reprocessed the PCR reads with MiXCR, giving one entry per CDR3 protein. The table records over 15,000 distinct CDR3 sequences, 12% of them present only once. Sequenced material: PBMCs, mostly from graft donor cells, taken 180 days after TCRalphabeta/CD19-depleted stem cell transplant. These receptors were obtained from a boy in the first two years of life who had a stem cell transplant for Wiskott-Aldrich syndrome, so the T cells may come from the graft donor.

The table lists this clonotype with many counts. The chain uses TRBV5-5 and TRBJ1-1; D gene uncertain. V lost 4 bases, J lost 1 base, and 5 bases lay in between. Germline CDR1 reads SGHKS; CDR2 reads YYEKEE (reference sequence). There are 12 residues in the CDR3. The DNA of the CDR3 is TGTGCCAGCAGCGTTGGGAACACTGAAGCTTTCTTT. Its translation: CASSVGNTEAFF.

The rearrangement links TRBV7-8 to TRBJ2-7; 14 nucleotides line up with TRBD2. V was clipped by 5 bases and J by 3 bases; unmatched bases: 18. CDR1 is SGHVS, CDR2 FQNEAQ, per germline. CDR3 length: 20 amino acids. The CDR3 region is CASSLYPPGLAGEWRYEQYF. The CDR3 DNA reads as TGTGCCAGCAGCCTCTATCCCCCGGGACTAGCGGGAGAGTGGCGCTACGAGCAGTACTTC. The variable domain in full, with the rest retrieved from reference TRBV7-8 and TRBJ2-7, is GAGVSQSPRYKVAKRGQDVALRCDPISGHVSLFWYQQALGQGPEFLTYFQNEAQLDKSGLPSDRFFAERPEGSVSTLKIQRTQQEDSAVYLCASSLYPPGLAGEWRYEQYFGPGTRLTVT.

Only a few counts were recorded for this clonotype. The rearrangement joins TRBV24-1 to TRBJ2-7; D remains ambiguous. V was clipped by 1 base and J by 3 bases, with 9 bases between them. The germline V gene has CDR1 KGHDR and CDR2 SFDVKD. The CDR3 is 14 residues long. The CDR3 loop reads CATSDLATNYEQYF. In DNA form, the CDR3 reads TGTGCCACCAGTGATTTAGCCACGAACTACGAGCAGTACTTC.